The following is a T cell receptor (beta chain) sequence with its context. Its antigen is currently unknown. The CDR3 runs 16 residues. Germline-derived CDR1 and CDR2 are SGHTA and FQGNSA. Trimming took 4 bases from V and 7 from J, leaving 20 bases between them. The data stem from a study of cytotoxic CD8 clonotypes in ibrutinib-treated CLL. Turning to the study itself: Patients attained about 25 partial and 2 complete responses; at median approximately 70 months, about 15 remained remitted while around twelve progressed.

General study points: An increase in clonality occurred at ibrutinib response, followed by a return toward baseline at progression. Pretreatment clonality was elevated relative to age-matched healthy donors and paralleled circulating CD8+ T-cell counts.

Target depth was 1 in 200,000 to 1 in 1 million T cells, about 10x per clonotype. Sequenced by immunoSEQ multiplex PCR; TCRdb stores in-frame clones only, minus some. The repertoire holds 160,000 or so clones, with roughly 86% as singletons. This receptor was taken from a human donor with chronic lymphocytic leukemia. The sequencing used PBMCs, collected after 12 months of ibrutinib treatment. The chain couples TRBV7-2 to TRBJ1-5; D is perhaps TRBD1 (6 bases). In nucleotides, the CDR3 is TGTGCCAGCAGCTCACATGCTTCAGGGGTCGGCCAGCCCCAGCATTTT. Translation gives CASSSHASGVGQPQHF.